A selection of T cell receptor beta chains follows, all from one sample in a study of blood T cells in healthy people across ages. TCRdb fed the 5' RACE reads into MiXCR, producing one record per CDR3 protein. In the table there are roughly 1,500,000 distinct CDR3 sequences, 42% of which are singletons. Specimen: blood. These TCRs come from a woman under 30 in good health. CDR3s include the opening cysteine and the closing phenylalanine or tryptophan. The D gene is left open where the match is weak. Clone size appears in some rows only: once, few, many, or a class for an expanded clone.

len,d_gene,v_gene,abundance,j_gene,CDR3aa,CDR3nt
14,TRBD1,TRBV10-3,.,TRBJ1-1,CAISLGQKNTEAFF,TGTGCCATCAGTTTGGGACAGAAGAACACTGAAGCTTTCTTT
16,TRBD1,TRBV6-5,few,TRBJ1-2,CASSYFKPGQGFGYTF,TGTGCCAGCAGTTACTTTAAACCGGGACAGGGGTTTGGCTACACCTTC
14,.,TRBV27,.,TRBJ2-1,CASSAADSYNEQFF,TGTGCCAGCAGTGCTGCGGATTCCTACAATGAGCAGTTCTTC
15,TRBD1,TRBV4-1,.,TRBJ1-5,CASSQERTGREPQHF,TGCGCCAGCAGCCAAGAACGGACAGGGCGGGAGCCCCAGCATTTT
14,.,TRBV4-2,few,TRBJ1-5,CASSMGGGNQPQHF,TGTGCCAGCAGCATGGGGGGGGGGAATCAGCCCCAGCATTTT
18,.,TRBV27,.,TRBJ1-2,CASSLWGTPLGNNYGYTF,TGTGCCAGCAGTTTATGGGGGACCCCCCTGGGGAACAACTATGGCTACACCTTC
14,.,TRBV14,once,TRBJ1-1,CASSLGGFRTEAFF,TGTGCCAGCAGCCTCGGGGGTTTCCGAACTGAAGCTTTCTTT
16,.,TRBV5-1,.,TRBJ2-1,CAGSLVGGTGYNEQFF,TGCGCCGGCAGCTTGGTAGGGGGGACCGGCTACAATGAGCAGTTCTTC
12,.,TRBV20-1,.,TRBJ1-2,CSARDLDYGYTF,TGCAGTGCTAGAGACCTGGACTATGGCTACACCTTC
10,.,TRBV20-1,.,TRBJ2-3,CSSRKDTQYF,TGCAGTTCCCGTAAAGATACGCAGTATTTT
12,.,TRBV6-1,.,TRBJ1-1,CASSGQVGEAFF,TGTGCCAGCTCGGGGCAGGTGGGTGAAGCTTTCTTT
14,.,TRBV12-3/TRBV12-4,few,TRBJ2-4,CASSFYGTLNVQYF,TGTGCCAGCAGTTTTTACGGGACGCTCAACGTTCAGTACTTC
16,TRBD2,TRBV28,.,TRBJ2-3,CASSHSGAGGTDTQYF,TGTGCCAGCAGTCACTCGGGAGCGGGGGGGACAGATACGCAGTATTTT
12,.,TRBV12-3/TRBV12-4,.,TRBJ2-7,CASSQGGIEQYF,TGTGCCAGCAGTCAGGGGGGTATCGAGCAGTACTTC
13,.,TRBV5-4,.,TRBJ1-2,CASSLKLDYGYTF,TGTGCCAGCAGCTTGAAGTTGGACTATGGCTACACCTTC
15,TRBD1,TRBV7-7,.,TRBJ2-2,CASSPRQGVTGELFF,TGTGCCAGCAGCCCGAGACAGGGGGTGACCGGGGAGCTGTTTTTT
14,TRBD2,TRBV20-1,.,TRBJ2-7,CSARMLAGQRGQYF,TGCAGTGCTAGAATGTTAGCGGGCCAACGGGGGCAGTACTTC
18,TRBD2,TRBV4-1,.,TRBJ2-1,CASSQETQLAGVGNEQFF,TGCGCCAGCAGCCAAGAGACGCAGCTAGCGGGGGTAGGGAATGAGCAGTTCTTC
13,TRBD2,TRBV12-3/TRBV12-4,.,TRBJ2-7,CASRSGGGHEQYF,TGTGCCAGCAGGTCCGGCGGGGGGCACGAGCAGTACTTC
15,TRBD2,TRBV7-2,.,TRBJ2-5,CASSPFITGGEAQYF,TGTGCCAGCAGCCCATTCATAACGGGGGGAGAGGCCCAGTACTTC